The next 5 T cell receptor beta chains were all read from a single sample in a study of response to subunit inactivated influenza vaccine. TCRdb processed the RT-PCR reads anew with MiXCR; each CDR3 protein has one entry. The table records hundreds of thousands of distinct CDR3 sequences, roughly 15% of them present only once. The sample here was PBMCs from blood, taken 14 to 15 days before vaccination. These receptors were taken from a man aged 50-59 years who received an inactivated influenza vaccine.

This clonotype was picked up a small number of times. The chain couples TRBV7-7 to TRBJ2-1; a weak D match, TRBD2 (6 bases). The CDR3 length is 13 residues. V dropped 4 bases and J dropped 9 bases, with 13 bases sitting between them. Germline V gives CDR1 SSHAT, CDR2 FNYEAQ (reference sequence). The CDR3 region is CASSSVAGTEQFF. The CDR3 DNA follows: TGTGCCAGCAGCTCCGTCGCGGGAACTGAGCAGTTCTTC.

The rearrangement joins TRBV11-2 to TRBJ2-3, with 7 bases aligning to TRBD2. This CDR3 region has 16 residues. Germline assignment: CDR1 SGHAT and CDR2 FQNNGV. With 5 bases clipped from V and 4 bases from J, the junction kept 12 bases outside the gene matches. The CDR3 region has the DNA TGTGCCAGCAGCCCCCACACCCGGGGAGGGGCAGATACGCAGTATTTT. Amino acids: CASSPHTRGGADTQYF.

This clonotype has a count of ten or more. This chain connects TRBV20-1 to TRBJ1-6; D possibly corresponds to TRBD1 (5 bases). The length of the CDR3 is 14 residues. V shed 5 bases and J shed 7 bases, with 15 bases lying between them. Germline CDR1 and CDR2: DFQATT and SNEGSKA (reference sequence). The CDR3 nucleotides read TGCAGTGCTTTAAGTCAGGGCTCGAATTCACCCCTCCACTTT. Its translation is CSALSQGSNSPLHF.

This clonotype has just a few counts. The V and J genes are TRBV6-1 and TRBJ2-1; 12 bases map to TRBD2. The CDR3 runs to 16 residues. CDR1 MNHNS and CDR2 SASEGT come from the germline V gene. The ends lost 7 bases at V and 4 bases at J; junction bases unmatched: 8. The CDR3 nucleotides are TGTGCCAGCAAACCGACTAGCGGGAGCACGTACAATGAGCAGTTCTTC. This gives the protein CASKPTSGSTYNEQFF.

As regards this clonotype: The conserved final phenylalanine or tryptophan is absent from the CDR3, which likely points to a read error. The chain links TRBV5-1 to TRBJ2-7; D remains ambiguous. Germline V gene data show CDR1 as SGHRS and CDR2 as YFSETQ. The CDR3 is 13 residues long. V dropped 4 bases and J dropped 1 base, with 9 bases sitting between them. Written as DNA, the CDR3 is TGCGCCAGCAGCGCTAGTTCTTCCTACGAGCAGTACATC. As protein: CASSASSSYEQYI.